A single sample is the source of the 15 T cell receptor beta chains below, sequenced in a study. Using its own MiXCR run on the RT-PCR reads, TCRdb lists one record per CDR3 protein. Of hundreds of thousands of distinct CDR3 sequences listed, approximately 15% were seen once; the top ten hold roughly 3.9%. The sample taken for sequencing was memory CD4+ T cells from blood. These receptor sequences come from a female donor in good health, serving as a healthy control.

This clonotype occurred a few times. This sequence joins TRBV20-1 and TRBJ1-3, with no clear D. The CDR3 contains 12 residues. Germline V gene data show CDR1 as DFQATT and CDR2 as SNEGSKA (reference sequence). Trimming shortened V by 5 bases and J by 2 bases, and 7 bases separated the two germline ends. The CDR3 DNA reads TGCAGTGCTTCAGGCCCTGGAAACACCATATATTTT. It codes for CSASGPGNTIYF.

This clonotype was counted between two and nine times. CDR3 coding DNA: TGTGCCAGCAGTCAAGGCAGCACCTCCTACAATGAGCAGTTCTTC. This encodes CASSQGSTSYNEQFF. This sequence joins TRBV7-3 and TRBJ2-1; unclear D gene. In germline, CDR1 is SGHTA, CDR2 FQGTGA. The CDR3 is made up of 15 amino acids. Trimming pared 6 bases from V and 0 bases from J, leaving 12 bases between.

The chain uses TRBV28 and TRBJ1-4, with a possible D match to TRBD1 (5 bases). This CDR3 contains 14 residues. Between the trimmed V and J ends, which lost 6 bases and 5 bases, there was a span of 13 bases. Germline loops: CDR1 MDHEN, CDR2 SYDVKM. DNA for the CDR3: TGTGCCAGCAGCCTAGACAGATACAATGAAAAACTGTTTTTT. Translated: CASSLDRYNEKLFF.

This clonotype has more than one count but fewer than ten. This chain links TRBV20-1 with TRBJ2-3; 14 bases fit TRBD2. Trimming at V came to 4 bases and at J to 3 bases, leaving 9 bases not matched to a gene. This CDR3 spans 17 amino acids. Germline loops: CDR1 DFQATT, CDR2 SNEGSKA (reference sequence). The CDR3 DNA is TGCAGTGCTAAAGGATGGGGACTAGCGGGAGATACAGATACGCAGTATTTT. Translation: CSAKGWGLAGDTDTQYF.

At least ten counts were recorded for this clonotype. The V call is TRBV29-1, the J call TRBJ2-1, with a weak D call TRBD1 (5 bases). Per germline, CDR1 SQVTM and CDR2 ANQGSEA. V dropped 2 bases and J dropped 9 bases, with 11 bases sitting between them. This CDR3 region has 12 residues. The CDR3 region has the DNA TGCAGCGTTGAAACAGGACCCAGTGAGCAGTTCTTC. Translation gives CSVETGPSEQFF.

This clonotype has a single count. The V and J genes are TRBV6-5 and TRBJ2-2; D uncertain. The CDR3 is made up of 14 amino acids. Germline V gene sequence: CDR1 MNHEY, CDR2 SVGAGI. The CDR3 here is CVSSYSFSSGELFF. CDR3 bases: TGTGTTAGCAGTTACTCGTTTTCTTCCGGGGAGCTGTTTTTT.

This chain links TRBV7-9 with TRBJ2-1; 7 nucleotides agree with TRBD2. Germline loops: CDR1 SEHNR, CDR2 FQNEAQ (reference sequence). This CDR3 has 15 amino acids. V lost 1 base, J lost 5 bases, and 5 bases stayed unmatched. CDR3 sequence: CASSLGTAGDNEQFF. As DNA, the CDR3 is TGTGCCAGCAGCTTAGGGACCGCGGGGGACAATGAGCAGTTCTTC.

Only a few counts were recorded for this clonotype. The V gene is TRBV20-1, the J gene TRBJ1-5; perhaps TRBD1 as D (5 bases). Germline CDR1 reads DFQATT; CDR2 reads SNEGSKA (reference sequence). The CDR3 is 12 amino acids. Trimming left V 6 bases short and J 6 bases short, with 12 bases between. Here the CDR3 reads CSAVRGGQPQHF. Here the CDR3 DNA reads TGCAGTGCCGTCCGGGGGGGTCAGCCCCAGCATTTT.

This clonotype was seen ten or more times. V is TRBV5-1 and J is TRBJ2-7, with unresolved D. This CDR3 spans 15 amino acids. Looked up from germline, CDR1 is SGHRS and CDR2 is YFSETQ. Trimming cost V 5 bases and J 4 bases, with 19 bases left between them. The CDR3 is CASRRIDMQLYEQYF. DNA of the CDR3: TGCGCCAGCAGGAGGATTGACATGCAACTTTACGAGCAGTACTTC.

The CDR3 loop is CASSFTGSNTGELFF. CDR3 nucleotide sequence: TGCGCCAGCAGCTTTACAGGATCGAACACCGGGGAGCTGTTTTTT. The chain combines TRBV5-1 with TRBJ2-2, with D possibly being TRBD1 (5 bases). Germline V lookup: CDR1 SGHRS, CDR2 YFSETQ. V shed 2 bases and J shed 0 bases, with 8 bases lying between them. This CDR3 contains 15 residues.

At least ten counts were recorded for this clonotype. The chain recombines TRBV20-1 with TRBJ2-3; 13 bases are a match to TRBD2. V lost 3 bases, J lost 3 bases, and 12 bases stayed unmatched. The germline V gene encodes CDR1 DFQATT and CDR2 SNEGSKA (reference sequence). This CDR3 spans 18 amino acids. The CDR3 DNA follows: TGCAGTGCTAGCGGTTTGCGACTAGCGGGGGGAAGTACAGATACGCAGTATTTT. Protein product: CSASGLRLAGGSTDTQYF.

The V and J genes are TRBV20-1 and TRBJ2-5; D gene ambiguous. Germline values: CDR1 DFQATT, CDR2 SNEGSKA (reference sequence). The CDR3 is 15 amino acids. Trimming took 0 bases from V and 1 from J, leaving 12 bases between them. In DNA form, the CDR3 reads TGCAGTGCTAGAGATCGTGGTGGAGCCCAAGAGACCCAGTACTTC. Translated: CSARDRGGAQETQYF.

The chain has TRBV20-1 and TRBJ1-1; TRBD1 matches 9 bases. The junction had 11 bases not matched to a gene; V was cut back by 4 bases and J by 5 bases. The length of the CDR3 is 15 residues. Germline CDR1 is DFQATT and CDR2 is SNEGSKA (reference sequence). The CDR3 protein is CSANYPGQGRTEAFF. CDR3 in DNA: TGCAGTGCTAATTACCCTGGACAGGGGAGAACTGAAGCTTTCTTT.

This clonotype was observed a handful of times. This chain links TRBV28 with TRBJ2-1, with D possibly matching TRBD1 (6 bases). CDR3 length equals 18 residues. V was clipped by 6 bases and J by 0 bases, with 21 bases between them. In germline, CDR1 is MDHEN, CDR2 SYDVKM. CDR3 bases: TGTGCCAGCAGCACTAAAACAGGGTGGCCGAGCTCCTACAATGAGCAGTTCTTC. Encoded protein: CASSTKTGWPSSYNEQFF. The complete variable domain, with remaining parts taken from reference TRBV28 and TRBJ2-1, reads DVKVTQSSRYLVKRTGEKVFLECVQDMDHENMFWYRQDPGLGLRLIYFSYDVKMKEKGDIPEGYSVSREKKERFSLILESASTNQTSMYLCASSTKTGWPSSYNEQFFGPGTRLTVL.

The chain links TRBV6-1 to TRBJ2-7, with TRBD2 matching 9 bases. Germline CDR1 and CDR2: MNHNS and SASEGT. The CDR3 length is 17 residues. V lost 4 bases, J lost 4 bases, and 14 bases stayed unmatched. The DNA of the CDR3 is TGTGCCAGCAGTGGCCTGACTAGCGGTCAGAGATGGTACGAGCAGTACTTC. Protein product: CASSGLTSGQRWYEQYF.